A selection of T cell receptor beta chains follows, all from one sample in a study of beta chain features in type 1 diabetes. Sequenced by immunoSEQ multiplex PCR; TCRdb stores in-frame clones only, minus some. The data hold around 150,000 clones, with about a tenth observed a single time. Material: central memory CD4+ T cells from blood. All receptors come from a man between 25 and 39 years old with type 1 diabetes. Each CDR3 is given with its conserved first and last residue. A D gene is named only where the DNA matches it firmly. Rows may omit the clone size; those that give it use once, few, many or a size class.

j_call v_call d_call clone_size cdr3_nt cdr3_aa
TRBJ1-1 TRBV7-2 TRBD1 . TGTGCCAGTACGTACCCAGGGGGCACTGAAGCTTTCTTT CASTYPGGTEAFF
TRBJ1-5 TRBV5-1 . few TGCGCCAGCAGCTTGCTAGGACAGCCGAATCAGCCCCAGCATTTT CASSLLGQPNQPQHF
TRBJ1-4 TRBV21-1 . . TGTGCCCGCCCCGGGACAGTTAATGAAAAACTGTTTTTT CARPGTVNEKLFF
TRBJ1-1 TRBV4-3 TRBD1 few TGCGCCAGCAGCCAACCCGGGACAGGGGTTACTGAAGCTTTCTTT CASSQPGTGVTEAFF
TRBJ2-5 TRBV5-4 . . TGTGCCAGCAGCTTGCCTAGCTCGAGAGTCGAGACCCAGTACTTC CASSLPSSRVETQYF
TRBJ1-5 TRBV28 . few TGTGCCAGCAGTTCCAGGAATCAGCCCCAGCATTTT CASSSRNQPQHF
TRBJ1-1 TRBV9 . few TGTGCCAGCAGCGTAGTTCGAGAGGAGGTCCCTGAAGCTTTCTTT CASSVVREEVPEAFF
TRBJ2-1 TRBV11-1 TRBD2 . TGTGCCAGCAGCTTCAGCGGGAGTGGCTACAATGAGCAGTTCTTC CASSFSGSGYNEQFF
TRBJ2-1 TRBV29-1 TRBD2 . TGCAGCGGCGGGACTAGCGGGAGTGGGTCCTACAATGAGCAGTTCTTC CSGGTSGSGSYNEQFF
TRBJ1-5 TRBV4-2 . few TGTGCCAGCAGCCCTTTCTCCAGTTCCAATCAGCCCCAGCATTTT CASSPFSSSNQPQHF
TRBJ2-1 TRBV18 TRBD2 . TGTGCCAGCTCACCCTCAGAACTAGCGGGACGAGAGCAGTTCTTC CASSPSELAGREQFF
TRBJ1-1 TRBV5-1 . . TGCGCCAGCAGCTGGGTCGGGGAACAGGGAGCTGAAGCTTTCTTT CASSWVGEQGAEAFF
TRBJ2-5 TRBV11-2 . . TGTGCCAGCAGCTTAGGATCCCGTTCCGCGGGGGAGACCCAGTACTTC CASSLGSRSAGETQYF
TRBJ1-5 TRBV7-2 TRBD1 few TGTGCCAGCAGCGGCCAGGGGGGAATTGATCAGCCCCAGCATTTT CASSGQGGIDQPQHF
TRBJ2-3 TRBV29-1 . few TGCAGCGTTGAAGGACAGGAGACAGATACGCAGTATTTT CSVEGQETDTQYF
TRBJ2-5 TRBV7-2 . . TGTGCCAGCAGCTTAGGGACAGCGGCGGGAGCGCGTGAGACCCAGTACTTC CASSLGTAAGARETQYF
TRBJ2-7 TRBV7-7 TRBD1 . TGTGCTAGCAGCTTAGCAGAGGGGGCAAACTACGAGCAGTACTTC CASSLAEGANYEQYF
TRBJ2-2 TRBV7-8 . few TGTGCCAGCAGCCCAACATCGAACACCGGGGAGCTGTTTTTT CASSPTSNTGELFF
TRBJ2-1 TRBV28 TRBD2 . TGTGCCAGCCGTCTAGCGGGAGCGTACAATGAGCAGTTCTTC CASRLAGAYNEQFF
TRBJ2-3 TRBV6-6 . few TGTGCCAGCAGTTACGTGCGGGGCACAGATACGCAGTATTTT CASSYVRGTDTQYF
TRBJ2-3 TRBV25-1 TRBD2 . TGTGCCAGCAGTCCGAGTCTAGCGGGAGAGGCAGATACGCAGTATTTT CASSPSLAGEADTQYF
TRBJ2-5 TRBV2 TRBD2 . TGTGCCACAGCAGAGTTGCTAGCGGGAGAGACCCAGTACTTC CATAELLAGETQYF
TRBJ2-5 TRBV7-9 . . TGTGCCAGCAGCCCCCCTCCCGGGGGGCGAGGTTCTGAGACCCAGTACTTC CASSPPPGGRGSETQYF
TRBJ2-1 TRBV5-1 TRBD2 few TGCGCCAGCAGCTTGGGGGGACGACTAGCGGGTGCCGACAATGAGCAGTTCTTC CASSLGGRLAGADNEQFF
TRBJ1-3 TRBV28 . . TGTGCCAGCAGTTTTCTAAGGGGATCTGGAAACACCATATATTTT CASSFLRGSGNTIYF
TRBJ2-3 TRBV5-6 . few TGTGCCAGCACCGCCGCCCACGCGGGGAGCACAGATACGCAGTATTTT CASTAAHAGSTDTQYF
TRBJ1-1 TRBV19 . few TGTGCCAGTAGTATAGAGGCGGTCATGAACACTGAAGCTTTCTTT CASSIEAVMNTEAFF
TRBJ2-3 TRBV28 TRBD2 . TGTGCCAGCAGTTTTCGACTAGCGGGAGAGGATACGCAGTATTTT CASSFRLAGEDTQYF
TRBJ2-7 TRBV18 TRBD1 . TGTGCCAGCTCTCCGGGACAGCATTACGAGCAGTACTTC CASSPGQHYEQYF
TRBJ1-2 TRBV27 . . TGTGCCAGCAGTCCCCGGGGGGGGTCAGGACATAACTATGGCTACACCTTC CASSPRGGSGHNYGYTF
TRBJ2-3 TRBV2 . . TGTGCCAGCAGTGTGACTGGCACAGATACGCAGTATTTT CASSVTGTDTQYF
TRBJ2-5 TRBV7-2 TRBD2 few TGTGCCAGCAGCTCCATTGGCGGGAGGGGGGACCAGTACTTC CASSSIGGRGDQYF
TRBJ2-5 TRBV23-1 . many TGCGCCAGCGCGTGGGTTGACAGAAAACGACGGGAGACCCAGTACTTC CASAWVDRKRRETQYF
TRBJ1-2 TRBV5-4 TRBD1 . TGTGCCAGCAGCAGCGGGACAGGGGCGACTAACTATGGCTACACCTTC CASSSGTGATNYGYTF
TRBJ1-2 TRBV7-9 TRBD1 few TGTGCCAGCAGCACAGGACAGGGGGCAATCGTTGGCTACACCTTC CASSTGQGAIVGYTF
TRBJ2-2 TRBV19 . few TGTGCCAGTAGTATCGTCAGGTCTAACCCTCCCGGGGAGCTGTTTTTT CASSIVRSNPPGELFF
TRBJ2-1 TRBV5-6 TRBD1 few TGTGCCAGCAGCTTTAGGGACAGGGGCTACAATGAGCAGTTCTTC CASSFRDRGYNEQFF
TRBJ2-1 TRBV5-4 . . TGTGCCAGCAGCTTGCTTAGCGGAAAAGACTACAATGAGCAGTTCTTC CASSLLSGKDYNEQFF
TRBJ1-4 TRBV4-1 . few TGCGCCAGCAGCCAAGATTGGGGGGGTACGAGGGTTTTT CASSQDWGGTRVF
TRBJ2-3 TRBV11-2 TRBD2 . TGTGCCAGCAGCCCTGCACTTAGCGGGGAAACAGATACGCAGTATTTT CASSPALSGETDTQYF
TRBJ2-7 TRBV7-2 TRBD2 few TGTGCCAGCAGTTCCGCTAGCGGGAGGGCCTACGAGCAGTACTTC CASSSASGRAYEQYF
TRBJ2-1 TRBV4-3 TRBD2 few TGCGCCAGCAGCCAAGGTTCCGCGGGAGGGCGCAATGAGCAGTTCTTC CASSQGSAGGRNEQFF
TRBJ2-2 TRBV30 TRBD2 . TGTGCCTGGAGTTTTGGCGGGAGGATGGGTACCGGGGAGCTGTTTTTT CAWSFGGRMGTGELFF
TRBJ1-2 TRBV5-1 TRBD1 . TGCGCCAGCAGCTTGGAAGGGGGCGCAGGTTATGGCTACACCTTC CASSLEGGAGYGYTF
TRBJ1-1 TRBV25-1 . few TGTGCCAGCAGTGTCTCGAACACTGAAGCTTTCTTT CASSVSNTEAFF
TRBJ2-3 TRBV27 . . TGTGCCAGCCGGGAGCGGACAGATACGCAGTATTTT CASRERTDTQYF
TRBJ1-2 TRBV7-2 TRBD1 . TGTGCCAGCAGCTTAGTGGGGACAGGAGTTGGCTACACCTTC CASSLVGTGVGYTF
TRBJ2-2 TRBV4-1 TRBD1 few TGCGCCAGCAGCCAACCGGACAGGGAAACCGGGGAGCTGTTTTTT CASSQPDRETGELFF
TRBJ2-5 TRBV7-2 . . TGTGCCAGCAGCGTCGGAGAGACCCAGTACTTC CASSVGETQYF
TRBJ2-3 TRBV5-4 . once TGTGCCAGCAGCCAGCAGGGTTTCACAGATACGCAGTATTTT CASSQQGFTDTQYF
TRBJ1-2 TRBV5-1 . few TGCGCCAGCAGCTTGGACGGCGGGGCCCAAAGATATGGCTACACCTTC CASSLDGGAQRYGYTF
TRBJ2-5 TRBV7-3 TRBD1 . TGTGCCAGCAGCTCGGGACAGGGGGCTGGAGAGACCCAGTACTTC CASSSGQGAGETQYF
TRBJ2-1 TRBV30 TRBD2 . TGTGCCTGGGTTTCCCCGGGACTAGCGGTCTACAATGAGCAGTTCTTC CAWVSPGLAVYNEQFF
TRBJ2-1 TRBV15 . . TGTGCCACCAGCAGAGATGGCCCGAGGACAGACAATGAGCAGTTCTTC CATSRDGPRTDNEQFF